This section outlines one TCR beta chain sequence together with its context. Its antigen is unknown. The CDR3 has 14 residues. Trimming took off 7 bases at V and 7 bases at J, with 17 bases between the two ends. The germline gives CDR1 MGHRA, CDR2 YSYEKL. The PCR used 60 Vbeta and 13 Jbeta primers. Produced via immunoSEQ multiplex PCR; TCRdb's table is partial and in-frame only. The table includes fewer than 200,000 clones, over 65% detected once. This entry comes from a study of cytomegalovirus exposure and HLA in healthy donors. Study-wide results and limits: CMV serostatus was the only immune exposure information that was available. The classifier reportedly diagnosed cytomegalovirus status with high sensitivity and specificity. Productive status was seen about 87% or about 30% of the time for most TCR beta V segments in an earlier analysis. Follow-up analysis found HLA locus-dependent TCR association rates, highest for DRB1 and lowest for HLA-C.

Sequenced sample: PBMCs. This receptor was taken from a man in his forties or fifties in good health and CMV-seropositive. The J gene is TRBJ2-1, the V gene TRBV4-1, with D perhaps TRBD1 (6 bases). Here the CDR3 reads CASTVRTDYNEQFF. The DNA of the CDR3 is TGCGCCAGCACTGTCCGGACAGACTATAATGAGCAGTTCTTC.